The 26 T cell receptor beta chains below all came from one sample that was sequenced in a study of PD-1 blockade in mismatch repair-deficient tumors (dated by TCRdb to 2016 to 2017). The method behind the library was the immunoSEQ multiplex PCR assay. TCRdb retrieved this table from immuneACCESS and kept in-frame rearrangements only. Not all clones are present; in checked studies, unresolved V genes account for under half, and no reason is known for the remainder. The sample table contains 35,000 to 40,000 clones; only one count was recorded for roughly 80% of them. Of the sample, approximately 24% is held by the ten largest clones. Here the sequenced sample was peripheral blood, taken 4 weeks after starting pembrolizumab. All receptors derive from an adult with mismatch repair-deficient cancer.

This clone was seen only a few times. The chain carries TRBV13 and TRBJ1-1; TRBD1 is a possible D gene (6 bases). The V end was cut by 4 bases, the J end by 2 bases, with 14 bases between. The CDR3 has 15 amino acids. Germline V gene sequence: CDR1 PRHDT, CDR2 FYEKMQ (reference sequence). CDR3 DNA: TGTGCCAGCAGCTCCCCGGGACATCTAAACACTGAAGCTTTCTTT. This codes for CASSSPGHLNTEAFF.

The chain has TRBV5-1 and TRBJ1-3, with TRBD1 identical over 10 bases. Unmatched junction bases numbered 5, after V lost 3 bases and J lost 2 bases. The CDR3 runs 16 residues. Germline CDR1 and CDR2: SGHRS and YFSETQ. The CDR3 DNA follows: TGCGCCAGCAGCTCGACAGGGGGCTTCGCTGGAAACACCATATATTTT. It codes for CASSSTGGFAGNTIYF. Full variable domain (missing parts from reference TRBV5-1 and TRBJ1-3): KAGVTQTPRYLIKTRGQQVTLSCSPISGHRSVSWYQQTPGQGLQFLFEYFSETQRNKGNFPGRFSGRQFSNSRSEMNVSTLELGDSALYLCASSSTGGFAGNTIYFGEGSWLTVV.

The rearrangement joins TRBV11-2 to TRBJ2-3, with 8 nucleotides matching TRBD2. J lost 7 bases, V lost 2 bases, and 5 bases had no gene match. This CDR3 is built from 14 residues. Germline lookup yields CDR1 SGHAT and CDR2 FQNNGV. CDR3 in amino acids: CASSLKAGGNTQYF. The CDR3 nucleotides are TGTGCCAGCAGCTTAAAGGCGGGAGGAAATACGCAGTATTTT.

V is TRBV27 and J is TRBJ2-2, with D maybe TRBD2 (5 bases). The CDR3 spans 12 residues. Germline assignment: CDR1 MNHEY and CDR2 SMNVEV (reference sequence). V was clipped by 3 bases and J by 6 bases, with 5 bases between them. In DNA form, the CDR3 reads TGTGCCAGCAGTTTGCGGGCCGGGGAGCTGTTTTTT. Its translation: CASSLRAGELFF.

The chain links TRBV7-2 to TRBJ1-5; no clear D. The germline V gene has CDR1 SGHTA and CDR2 FQGNSA. This CDR3 is 13 amino acids long. Between the trimmed V and J ends, which lost 5 bases and 5 bases, there was a span of 10 bases. Here the CDR3 reads CASSDTRDQPQHF. As DNA, the CDR3 is TGTGCCAGCAGCGACACCAGAGATCAGCCCCAGCATTTT.

The J gene is TRBJ2-2, the V gene TRBV28; 8 bases are shared with TRBD2. The V gene end was trimmed by 6 bases and the J gene end by 8 bases; junction bases not matched to a gene: 8. CDR1 MDHEN and CDR2 SYDVKM come from the germline V gene. The CDR3 covers 14 residues. The CDR3 reads CASRSAGVRGELFF. CDR3 coding DNA: TGTGCCAGCAGGTCAGCGGGAGTTAGAGGGGAGCTGTTTTTT.

In this sample, this clone turned up a few times. The chain links TRBV28 to TRBJ1-4, with TRBD1 identical over 8 bases. The germline V gene encodes CDR1 MDHEN and CDR2 SYDVKM. CDR3 length: 16 amino acids. Unmatched junction bases numbered 8, after V lost 6 bases and J lost 2 bases. CDR3 in amino acids: CASRIFQGATNEKLFF. The CDR3 region has the DNA TGTGCCAGCAGAATCTTTCAGGGGGCGACTAATGAAAAACTGTTTTTT.

The rearrangement uses TRBV7-2 and TRBJ2-3; 10 positions match TRBD2. Losses at the gene ends were 5 bases for V and 1 base for J; bases not matched to a gene: 3. The germline CDR1 and CDR2 sequences are SGHTA and FQGNSA. This CDR3 region has 15 residues. CDR3 loop: CASSLTSGGTDTQYF. The CDR3 region has the DNA TGTGCCAGCAGCCTCACTAGCGGGGGCACAGATACGCAGTATTTT.

This rearrangement joins TRBV11-2 to TRBJ2-7; D possibly corresponds to TRBD1 (6 bases). V gave up 5 bases and J gave up 3 bases, with 14 bases separating them. CDR3 length: 14 amino acids. Germline lookup yields CDR1 SGHAT and CDR2 FQNNGV. The CDR3 DNA reads TGTGCCAGCAGCGCTTTAGGACAGCGCTACGAGCAGTACTTC. This gives the protein CASSALGQRYEQYF.

This chain connects TRBV4-1 to TRBJ1-1, with TRBD1 as a possible D gene (5 bases). Germline CDR1 reads MGHRA; CDR2 reads YSYEKL. The CDR3 has 15 residues. V gave up 1 base and J gave up 1 base, with 10 bases separating them. For the CDR3, the DNA is TGCGCCAGCAGCCAAGTGCGGGGGACGAACACTGAAGCTTTCTTT. Amino acid sequence: CASSQVRGTNTEAFF.

This chain joins TRBV7-9 and TRBJ1-2, with a weak D call TRBD1 (6 bases). There are 13 residues in the CDR3. Germline V gene lookup returns CDR1 SEHNR and CDR2 FQNEAQ (reference sequence). Between the trimmed V and J ends, which lost 1 base and 8 bases, there was a span of 11 bases. CDR3 amino acids: CASSLVVGGGYTF. CDR3 DNA sequence: TGTGCCAGCAGCTTAGTTGTAGGGGGAGGCTACACCTTC.

The V call is TRBV5-1, the J call TRBJ1-1, with D uncertain. The V and J ends lost 0 bases and 1 base respectively, with 16 bases between them. Germline CDR1 is SGHRS and CDR2 is YFSETQ. CDR3 length: 17 residues. The CDR3, as DNA: TGCGCCAGCAGCTTGGACAGTGCAGTTGGTGGGAACACTGAAGCTTTCTTT. Translating gives CASSLDSAVGGNTEAFF.

This clone was seen only once. Other DNA sequences from this sample encode an identical CDR3 as well. The chain employs TRBV25-1 and TRBJ2-3; weak D call: TRBD2 (5 bases). The CDR3 covers 15 residues. Germline CDR1 and CDR2: MGHDK and SYGVNS. The V end was cut by 3 bases, the J end by 8 bases, with 18 bases between. The CDR3 spells CASSEDSDLLGTQYF. In DNA, the CDR3 is TGTGCCAGCAGTGAGGATAGCGACCTCCTGGGTACGCAGTATTTT.

The rearrangement joins TRBV30 to TRBJ2-2, with 9 bases matching TRBD2. The CDR3 extends over 17 amino acids. The trim removed 3 bases at V and 5 bases at J, leaving 13 bases unmatched. CDR1 is GTSNPN and CDR2 is SVGIG in the germline V gene (reference sequence). CDR3 region: CAWSRNIAGVGTGELFF. The CDR3, as DNA: TGTGCCTGGAGCCGAAATATAGCGGGAGTGGGTACCGGGGAGCTGTTTTTT.

The chain is built from TRBV19 and TRBJ2-7; D is perhaps TRBD1 (6 bases). The CDR3 is 14 amino acids. Germline V gene sequence: CDR1 LNHDA, CDR2 SQIVND (reference sequence). V shed 6 bases and J shed 3 bases, with 15 bases lying between them. The CDR3 is CASSRGHGDYEQYF. CDR3 sequence (DNA): TGTGCCAGTAGCAGGGGACATGGAGACTACGAGCAGTACTTC.

This chain uses TRBV6-5 with TRBJ2-1; TRBD2 agrees at 7 bases. The CDR3 loop spans 12 amino acids. Germline V gene sequence: CDR1 MNHEY, CDR2 SVGAGI. V lost 6 bases and J lost 9; bases outside the gene matches: 5. CDR3 DNA: TGTGCCAGCAGCCAATCGGGAGGTGAGCAGTTCTTC. It yields the protein CASSQSGGEQFF.

V is TRBV7-8 and J is TRBJ2-2; 7 bases fit TRBD1. V lost 8 bases and J lost 0; bases outside the gene matches: 6. This CDR3 spans 15 amino acids. CDR1 is SGHVS and CDR2 is FQNEAQ in the germline V gene. The CDR3 reads CASENRGPNTGELFF. DNA of the CDR3: TGTGCCAGCGAAAACAGGGGCCCGAACACCGGGGAGCTGTTTTTT.

This sequence joins TRBV27 and TRBJ1-1, with D possibly matching TRBD1 (6 bases). The germline V gene encodes CDR1 MNHEY and CDR2 SMNVEV (reference sequence). This CDR3 region has 14 residues. Trimming removed 4 bases at V and 1 base at J, with 10 bases between. The CDR3 loop reads CASSSAGQNTEAFF. The CDR3 coding sequence is TGTGCCAGCAGTTCCGCGGGACAGAACACTGAAGCTTTCTTT.

The chain joins TRBV7-9 to TRBJ2-7; no reliable D call. V was trimmed by 1 base and J by 3 bases, leaving 4 bases between them. Germline CDR1 reads SEHNR; CDR2 reads FQNEAQ (reference sequence). This CDR3 comprises 12 residues. The CDR3, as DNA: TGTGCCAGCAGCTTAGAAAACTACGAGCAGTACTTC. This translates into CASSLENYEQYF.

The chain couples TRBV19 to TRBJ2-5; tentative D call: TRBD1 (6 bases). The CDR3 spans 17 residues. Germline assignment: CDR1 LNHDA and CDR2 SQIVND (reference sequence). V was cut by 5 bases and J by 2 bases, with 21 bases left in between. The CDR3 DNA is TGTGCCAGTAGTTCATCGGGCACAGGGTGGGGACAAGAGACCCAGTACTTC. This translates into CASSSSGTGWGQETQYF. Full variable domain (rest looked up from reference TRBV19 and TRBJ2-5): DGGITQSPKYLFRKEGQNVTLSCEQNLNHDAMYWYRQDPGQGLRLIYYSQIVNDFQKGDIAEGYSVSREKKESFPLTVTSAQKNPTAFYLCASSSSGTGWGQETQYFGPGTRLLVL.

The chain links TRBV6-5 to TRBJ2-3; D gene unclear. The V gene's germline CDR1 is MNHEY and CDR2 SVGAGI. The germline V and J ends were trimmed by 6 bases and 2 bases, with 6 bases remaining between them. The CDR3 is 12 residues long. The CDR3, as DNA: TGTGCCAGCAGGGATCCCACAGATACGCAGTATTTT. Translation: CASRDPTDTQYF.

This chain joins TRBV23-1 and TRBJ1-3; no firm D call. TRBV23-1 is recorded as an ORF, its role being uncertain. The CDR3 length is 17 residues. V lost 0 bases and J lost 0, with 12 bases in between. CDR3 DNA sequence: TGCGCCAGCAGTCAATCTGGATTAGCCTACTCTGGAAACACCATATATTTT. It yields the protein CASSQSGLAYSGNTIYF.

This chain uses TRBV6-5 with TRBJ2-7; 9 bases match TRBD1. In germline, CDR1 is MNHEY, CDR2 SVGAGI. V trimming: 6 bases; J trimming: 0 bases; junction bases outside the gene matches: 3. The CDR3 has 14 amino acids. The CDR3 DNA sequence: TGTGCCAGCAGCTACAGGGGGCTCTCCTACGAGCAGTACTTC. This encodes CASSYRGLSYEQYF.

The chain employs TRBV13 and TRBJ2-1, with TRBD2 identical over 7 bases. CDR1 and CDR2 from the germline V gene are PRHDT and FYEKMQ (reference sequence). CDR3 length: 14 residues. J lost 5 bases, V lost 5 bases, and 6 bases had no gene match. The CDR3 here is CASSPGTTHNEQFF. DNA for the CDR3: TGTGCCAGCAGCCCTGGGACTACCCACAATGAGCAGTTCTTC.

This clone showed up just a few times. The chain carries TRBV5-5 and TRBJ1-4; 8 nucleotides match TRBD1. V was clipped by 0 bases and J by 5 bases; unmatched bases: 3. Germline CDR1 reads SGHKS; CDR2 reads YYEKEE (reference sequence). The CDR3 runs to 15 residues. The CDR3 spells CASSLDGQGNEKLFF. The DNA of the CDR3 is TGTGCCAGCAGCTTGGACGGACAGGGCAATGAAAAACTGTTTTTT.

The chain has TRBV7-9 and TRBJ1-1; possible D gene TRBD1, 5 bases. Germline-derived CDR1 and CDR2 are SEHNR and FQNEAQ (reference sequence). The V and J ends lost 3 bases and 7 bases respectively, with 12 bases between them. The CDR3 is made up of 13 amino acids. The DNA of the CDR3 is TGTGCCAGCAGCTTGACGGGTGGGGGTGAAGCTTTCTTT. As protein: CASSLTGGGEAFF.